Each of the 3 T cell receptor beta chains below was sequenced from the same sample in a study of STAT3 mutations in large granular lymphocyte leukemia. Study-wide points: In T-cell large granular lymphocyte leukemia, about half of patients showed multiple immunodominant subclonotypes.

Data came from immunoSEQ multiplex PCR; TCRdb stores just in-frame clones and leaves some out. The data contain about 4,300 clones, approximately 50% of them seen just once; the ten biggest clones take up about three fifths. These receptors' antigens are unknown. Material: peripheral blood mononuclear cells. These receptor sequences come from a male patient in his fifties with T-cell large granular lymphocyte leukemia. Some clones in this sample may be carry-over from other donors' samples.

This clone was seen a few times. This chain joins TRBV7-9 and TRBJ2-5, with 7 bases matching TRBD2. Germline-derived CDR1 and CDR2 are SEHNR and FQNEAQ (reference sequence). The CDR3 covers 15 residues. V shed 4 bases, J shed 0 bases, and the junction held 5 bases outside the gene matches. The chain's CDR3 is CASSWGGTYQETQYF. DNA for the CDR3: TGTGCCAGCAGCTGGGGGGGGACGTACCAAGAGACCCAGTACTTC.

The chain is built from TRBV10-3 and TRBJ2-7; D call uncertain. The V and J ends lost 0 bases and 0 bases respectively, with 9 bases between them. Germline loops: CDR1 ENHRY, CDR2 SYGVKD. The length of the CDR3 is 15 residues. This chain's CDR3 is CAISESGSSSYEQYF. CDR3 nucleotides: TGTGCCATCAGTGAGTCTGGCTCTAGCTCCTACGAGCAGTACTTC.

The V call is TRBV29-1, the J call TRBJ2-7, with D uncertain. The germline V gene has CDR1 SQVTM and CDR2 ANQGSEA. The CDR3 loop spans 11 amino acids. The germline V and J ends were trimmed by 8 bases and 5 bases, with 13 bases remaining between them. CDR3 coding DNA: TGCAGCCACCCATGGTGGCACGAGCAGTACTTC. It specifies CSHPWWHEQYF.